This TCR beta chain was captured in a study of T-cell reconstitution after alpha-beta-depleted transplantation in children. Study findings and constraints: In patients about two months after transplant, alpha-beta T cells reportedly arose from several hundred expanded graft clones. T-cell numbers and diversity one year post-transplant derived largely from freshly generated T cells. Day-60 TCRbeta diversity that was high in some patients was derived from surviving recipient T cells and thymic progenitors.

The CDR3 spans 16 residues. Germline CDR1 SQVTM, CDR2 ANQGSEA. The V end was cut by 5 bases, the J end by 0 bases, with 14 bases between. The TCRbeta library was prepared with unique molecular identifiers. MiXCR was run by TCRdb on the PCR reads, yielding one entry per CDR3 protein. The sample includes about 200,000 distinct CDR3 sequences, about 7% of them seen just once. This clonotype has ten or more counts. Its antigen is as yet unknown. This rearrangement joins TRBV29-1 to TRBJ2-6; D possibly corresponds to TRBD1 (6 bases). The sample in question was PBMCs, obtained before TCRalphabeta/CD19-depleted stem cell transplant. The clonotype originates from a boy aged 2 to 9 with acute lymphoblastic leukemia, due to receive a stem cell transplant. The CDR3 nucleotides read TGCAGCGTTCAGGGACACCTGCGCTCTGGGGCCAACGTCCTGACTTTC. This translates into CSVQGHLRSGANVLTF.